The 3 T cell receptor beta chains reported below all come from one sample, sequenced in a study of OX40 agonist ivuxolimab in advanced cancers. Library creation used the immunoSEQ multiplex PCR assay. This is the immuneACCESS table as TCRdb keeps it, with only in-frame sequences that have V and J called. A part of the clones is gone; compared with another copy, unresolved V genes explain less than half, and the rest is unexplained. The sample profile shows some 80,000 clones; 65% to 90% of them were found once. The ten largest clones represent around 2% of the sample. Here the sequenced sample was CD4+ or CD8+ T cells sorted from blood, taken in a trial of the OX40 agonist ivuxolimab. These receptors were collected from an adult with an advanced solid tumor such as melanoma, head and neck, liver or kidney cancer.

The chain links TRBV7-9 to TRBJ1-2; D remains unclear. The CDR3 contains 12 residues. Per germline, CDR1 SEHNR and CDR2 FQNEAQ (reference sequence). Trimming stripped 5 bases from V and 4 bases from J, with 8 bases between. CDR3 coding DNA: TGTGCCAGCAGCCCGCGTGGCTATGGCTACACCTTC. Translating it yields CASSPRGYGYTF.

The gene calls are TRBV5-4 and TRBJ2-7; D is perhaps TRBD2 (7 bases). Germline V gene sequence: CDR1 SGHNT, CDR2 YYREEE (reference sequence). V dropped 0 bases and J dropped 3 bases, with 10 bases sitting between them. The CDR3 has 14 amino acids. CDR3 residues: CASSLEGGLYEQYF. CDR3 DNA: TGTGCCAGCAGCTTGGAGGGGGGGCTCTACGAGCAGTACTTC.

V usage is TRBV30 and J usage is TRBJ2-1; 9 bases are shared with TRBD2. Germline CDR1 reads GTSNPN; CDR2 reads SVGIG (reference sequence). CDR3 length equals 15 residues. With V trimmed by 0 bases and J by 7 bases, 7 bases remained unmatched. CDR3: CAWSVRGGAGNEQFF. In nucleotides, the CDR3 is TGTGCCTGGAGTGTTCGCGGGGGGGCCGGTAATGAGCAGTTCTTC. The full variable domain, with the rest looked up from reference TRBV30 and TRBJ2-1, is SQTIHQWPATLVQPVGSPLSLECTVEGTSNPNLYWYRQAAGRGLQLLFYSVGIGQISSEVPQNLSASRPQDRQFILSSKKLLLSDSGFYLCAWSVRGGAGNEQFFGPGTRLTVL.